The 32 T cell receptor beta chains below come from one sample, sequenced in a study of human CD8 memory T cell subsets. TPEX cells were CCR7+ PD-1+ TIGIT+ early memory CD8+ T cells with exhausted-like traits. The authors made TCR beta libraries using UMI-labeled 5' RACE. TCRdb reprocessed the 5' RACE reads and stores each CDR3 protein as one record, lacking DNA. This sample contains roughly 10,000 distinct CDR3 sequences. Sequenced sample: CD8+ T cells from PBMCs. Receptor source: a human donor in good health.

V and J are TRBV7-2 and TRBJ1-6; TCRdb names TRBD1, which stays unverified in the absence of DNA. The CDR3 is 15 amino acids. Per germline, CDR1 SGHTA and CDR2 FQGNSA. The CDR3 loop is CASSQITGGNSPLHF.

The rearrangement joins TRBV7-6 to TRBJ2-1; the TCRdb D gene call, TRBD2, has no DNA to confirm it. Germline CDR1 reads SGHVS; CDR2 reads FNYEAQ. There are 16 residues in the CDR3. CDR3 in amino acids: CASSSQLAGAYNEQFF.

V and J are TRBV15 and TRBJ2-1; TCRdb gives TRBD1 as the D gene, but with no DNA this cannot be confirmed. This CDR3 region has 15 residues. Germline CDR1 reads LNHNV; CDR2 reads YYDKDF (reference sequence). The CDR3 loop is CATSRSGTGSNEQFF.

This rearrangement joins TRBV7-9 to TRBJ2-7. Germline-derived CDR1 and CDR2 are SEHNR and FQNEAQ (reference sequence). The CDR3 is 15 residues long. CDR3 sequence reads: CASSLVVGSSYEQYF.

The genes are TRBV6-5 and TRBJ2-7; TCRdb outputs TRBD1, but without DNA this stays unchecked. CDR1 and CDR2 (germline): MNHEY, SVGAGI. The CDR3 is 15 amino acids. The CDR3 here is CASKEGQSGGHEQYF.

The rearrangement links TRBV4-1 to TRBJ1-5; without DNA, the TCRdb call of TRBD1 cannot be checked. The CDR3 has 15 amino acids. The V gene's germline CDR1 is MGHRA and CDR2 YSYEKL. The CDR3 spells CASSQESRGSQPQHF.

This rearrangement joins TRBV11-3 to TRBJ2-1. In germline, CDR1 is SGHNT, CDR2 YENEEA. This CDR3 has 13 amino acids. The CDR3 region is CASSLVKNNEQFF.

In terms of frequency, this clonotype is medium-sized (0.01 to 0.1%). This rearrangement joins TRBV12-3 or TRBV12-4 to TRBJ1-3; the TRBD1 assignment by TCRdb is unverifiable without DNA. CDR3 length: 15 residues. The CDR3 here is CASTRGEFSGNTIYF.

The CDR3 is CASSLGTSYGGGEQYF. This chain uses TRBV13 with TRBJ2-7; TCRdb designates TRBD2, a call that cannot be tested without DNA. The CDR3 has 16 amino acids. Germline V gene lookup returns CDR1 PRHDT and CDR2 FYEKMQ (reference sequence).

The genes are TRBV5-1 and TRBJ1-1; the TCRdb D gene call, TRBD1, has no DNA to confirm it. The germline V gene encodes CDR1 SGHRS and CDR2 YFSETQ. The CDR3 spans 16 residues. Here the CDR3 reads CASSFRGRNVNTEAFF.

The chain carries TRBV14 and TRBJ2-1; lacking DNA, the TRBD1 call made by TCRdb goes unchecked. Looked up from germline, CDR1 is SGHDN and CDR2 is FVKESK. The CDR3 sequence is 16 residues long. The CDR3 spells CASSQMGGPKYNEQFF.

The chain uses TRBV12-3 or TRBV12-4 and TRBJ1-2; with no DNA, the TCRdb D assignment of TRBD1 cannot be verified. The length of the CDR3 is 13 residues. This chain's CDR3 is CLSGGGRDYGYTF.

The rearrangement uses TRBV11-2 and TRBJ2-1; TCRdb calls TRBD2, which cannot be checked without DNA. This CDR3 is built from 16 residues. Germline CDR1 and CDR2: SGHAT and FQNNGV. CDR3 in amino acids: CASSLPRLAGSDEQFF.

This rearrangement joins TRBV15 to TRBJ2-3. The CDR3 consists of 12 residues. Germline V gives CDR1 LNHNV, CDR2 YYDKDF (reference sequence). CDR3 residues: CATSKDDDTQYF.

CDR3 region: CASSIPGPTEAFF. V is TRBV19 and J is TRBJ1-1; lacking DNA, the TRBD1 call made by TCRdb goes unchecked. The germline gives CDR1 LNHDA, CDR2 SQIVND (reference sequence). This CDR3 contains 13 residues.

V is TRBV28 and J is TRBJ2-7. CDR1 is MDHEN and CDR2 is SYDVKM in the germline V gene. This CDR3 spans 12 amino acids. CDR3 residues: CASSLWDFEQYF.

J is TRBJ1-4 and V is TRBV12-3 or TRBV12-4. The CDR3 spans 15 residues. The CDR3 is CASSLYTNTNEKLFF.

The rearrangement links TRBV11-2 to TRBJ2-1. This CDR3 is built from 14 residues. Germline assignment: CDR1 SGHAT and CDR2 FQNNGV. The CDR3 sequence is CASSFEGSYNEQFF. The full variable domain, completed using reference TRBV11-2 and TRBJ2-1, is EAGVAQSPRYKIIEKRQSVAFWCNPISGHATLYWYQQILGQGPKLLIQFQNNGVVDDSQLPKDRFSAERLKGVDSTLKIQPAKLEDSAVYLCASSFEGSYNEQFFGPGTRLTVL.

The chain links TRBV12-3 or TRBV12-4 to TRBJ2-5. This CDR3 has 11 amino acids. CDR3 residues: CASSLSETQYF.

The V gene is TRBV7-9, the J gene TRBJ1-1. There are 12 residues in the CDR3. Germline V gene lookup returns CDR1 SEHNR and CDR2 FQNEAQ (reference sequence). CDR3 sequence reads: CASSLFSRPGFF.

This chain's CDR3 is CSARRGSEQFF. V gene TRBV20-1 combines with J gene TRBJ2-1; TCRdb calls TRBD1, which cannot be checked without DNA. Germline loops: CDR1 DFQATT, CDR2 SNEGSKA (reference sequence). The length of the CDR3 is 11 residues.

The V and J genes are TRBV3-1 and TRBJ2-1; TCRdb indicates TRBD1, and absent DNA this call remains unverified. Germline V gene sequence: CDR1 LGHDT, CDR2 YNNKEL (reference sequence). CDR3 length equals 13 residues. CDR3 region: CASSQGTGSEQFF.

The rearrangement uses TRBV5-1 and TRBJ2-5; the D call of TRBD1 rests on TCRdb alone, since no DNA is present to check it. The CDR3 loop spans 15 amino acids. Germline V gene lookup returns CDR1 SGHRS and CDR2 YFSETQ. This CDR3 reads CASSSGTGFMETQYF.

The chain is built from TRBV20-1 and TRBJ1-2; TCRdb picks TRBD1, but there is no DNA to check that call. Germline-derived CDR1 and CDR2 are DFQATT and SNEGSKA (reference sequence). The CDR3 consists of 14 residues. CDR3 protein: CSAEAPGVSYGYTF.

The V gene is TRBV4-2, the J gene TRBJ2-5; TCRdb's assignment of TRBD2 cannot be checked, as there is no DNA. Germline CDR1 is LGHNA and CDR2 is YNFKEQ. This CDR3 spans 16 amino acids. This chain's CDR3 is CASSPSGLAGGETQYF.

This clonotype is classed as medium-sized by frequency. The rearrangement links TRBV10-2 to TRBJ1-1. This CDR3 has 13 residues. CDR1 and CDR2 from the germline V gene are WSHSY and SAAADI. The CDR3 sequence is CASSVTVNTEAFF.

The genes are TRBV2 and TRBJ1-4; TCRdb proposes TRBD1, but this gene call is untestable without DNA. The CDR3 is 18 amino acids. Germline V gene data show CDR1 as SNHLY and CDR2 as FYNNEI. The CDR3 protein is CASSPLELSSSTNEKLFF.

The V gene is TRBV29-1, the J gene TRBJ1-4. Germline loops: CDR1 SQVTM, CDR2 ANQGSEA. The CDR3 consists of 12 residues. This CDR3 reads CSVEGPNEKLFF.

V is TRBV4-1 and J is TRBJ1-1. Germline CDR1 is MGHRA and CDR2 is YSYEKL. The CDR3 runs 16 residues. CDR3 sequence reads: CASSHNPSNLNTEAFF.

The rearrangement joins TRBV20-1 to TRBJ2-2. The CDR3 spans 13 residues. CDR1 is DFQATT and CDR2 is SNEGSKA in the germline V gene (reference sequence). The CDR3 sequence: CSARGLHTGELFF.

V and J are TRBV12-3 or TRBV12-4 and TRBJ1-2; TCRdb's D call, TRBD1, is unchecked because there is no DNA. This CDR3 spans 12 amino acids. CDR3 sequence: CASSSGDSGYTF.

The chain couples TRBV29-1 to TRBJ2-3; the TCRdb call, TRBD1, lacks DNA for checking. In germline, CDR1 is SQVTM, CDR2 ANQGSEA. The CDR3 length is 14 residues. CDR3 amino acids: CSVVTGGATDTQYF.